This passage covers 15 T cell receptor beta chains from one sample sequenced in a study of radiotherapy plus CTLA-4 blockade in lung cancer (dated by TCRdb to the late 2010s). Receptor libraries were prepared by the immunoSEQ multiplex PCR assay. TCRdb limited this immuneACCESS table to in-frame rearrangements with V and J called. A share of clones is missing; checked studies link under half to unresolved V genes, and the rest is unexplained. This sample holds about 73,000 clones; roughly 91% were observed only once. The ten largest clones represent around 40% of the sample. This material consisted of peripheral blood, taken from a patient treated with radiotherapy plus ipilimumab. Receptors were obtained from a human donor with non-small cell lung cancer that progressed on radiotherapy plus ipilimumab.

The genes are TRBV30 and TRBJ2-1; D gene ambiguous. Looked up from germline, CDR1 is GTSNPN and CDR2 is SVGIG (reference sequence). The CDR3 consists of 12 residues. V lost 3 bases and J lost 10, with 13 bases in between. The CDR3 DNA is TGTGCCTGGAGCACCGAACTGCCAGAGCAGTTCTTC. Translation gives CAWSTELPEQFF.

The J gene is TRBJ2-3, the V gene TRBV4-1, with TRBD2 matching over 9 bases. This CDR3 region has 17 residues. From germline, CDR1 is MGHRA and CDR2 YSYEKL. Trimming at V came to 0 bases and at J to 2 bases, leaving 6 bases not matched to a gene. In DNA, the CDR3 is TGCGCCAGCAGCCAAGATAGGCTAGCGGGAAACACAGATACGCAGTATTTT. Its protein product is CASSQDRLAGNTDTQYF.

J is TRBJ2-3 and V is TRBV27, with D possibly TRBD1 on 5 matching bases. Germline V gene data show CDR1 as MNHEY and CDR2 as SMNVEV (reference sequence). The CDR3 runs 14 residues. V lost 5 bases, J lost 3 bases, and 12 bases lay in between. The chain's CDR3 is CASSNGQLTDTQYF. CDR3 nucleotide sequence: TGTGCCAGCAGTAATGGACAACTTACAGATACGCAGTATTTT.

The sample holds one count of this clone. This CDR3 is CASSKNEQFF. The CDR3 DNA follows: TGTGCCAGCAGCAAGAATGAGCAGTTCTTC. The chain links TRBV7-9 to TRBJ2-1; no firm D call. The CDR3 length is 10 residues. Germline CDR1 SEHNR, CDR2 FQNEAQ (reference sequence). The germline V and J ends were trimmed by 5 bases and 7 bases, with 3 bases remaining between them.

This clone was observed once. The genes are TRBV19 and TRBJ2-3; no firm D call. The ends were cut back, 9 bases at V and 2 bases at J, with 6 bases in the middle. The CDR3 sequence is 11 residues long. Germline assignment: CDR1 LNHDA and CDR2 SQIVND (reference sequence). This chain's CDR3 is CASSYTDTQYF. The CDR3 DNA reads TGTGCCAGCAGTTACACAGATACGCAGTATTTT.

V gene TRBV5-1 combines with J gene TRBJ2-6; the D call may be TRBD1 or TRBD2 (5 bases each). From germline, CDR1 is SGHRS and CDR2 YFSETQ. Trimming took 1 base from V and 4 from J, leaving 12 bases between them. The CDR3 sequence is 16 residues long. CDR3 region: CASSLWVGPGANVLTF. CDR3 nucleotide sequence: TGCGCCAGCAGCTTGTGGGTGGGACCCGGGGCCAACGTCCTGACTTTC.

The chain carries TRBV5-1 and TRBJ2-2; the D gene is possibly TRBD2 (5 bases). There are 15 residues in the CDR3. V shed 5 bases and J shed 13 bases, with 24 bases lying between them. Germline CDR1 SGHRS, CDR2 YFSETQ. CDR3 region: CASRPRPDGAGALFF. In nucleotides, the CDR3 is TGCGCCAGCAGACCCAGACCGGACGGCGCGGGTGCGCTGTTTTTT.

V gene TRBV30 combines with J gene TRBJ1-4, with 7 bases matching TRBD1. Germline CDR1 and CDR2: GTSNPN and SVGIG (reference sequence). Trimming at V came to 0 bases and at J to 8 bases, leaving 12 bases not matched to a gene. The CDR3 runs to 16 residues. The CDR3 sequence is CAWSVTGSGGLEKLFF. CDR3 nucleotides: TGTGCCTGGAGTGTAACAGGGTCAGGGGGGTTGGAAAAACTGTTTTTT.

The V and J genes are TRBV2 and TRBJ2-5; D is undetermined. CDR3 length: 13 amino acids. Trimming cost V 5 bases and J 5 bases, with 12 bases left between them. CDR1 and CDR2 from the germline V gene are SNHLY and FYNNEI. The CDR3 DNA is TGTGCCAGCAGTTTAGACGACCGGGAGACCCAGTACTTC. Amino acid sequence: CASSLDDRETQYF. Together with reference TRBV2 and TRBJ2-5, the CDR3 gives the full variable domain: EPEVTQTPSHQVTQMGQEVILRCVPISNHLYFYWYRQILGQKVEFLVSFYNNEISEKSEIFDDQFSVERPDGSNFTLKIRSTKLEDSAMYFCASSLDDRETQYFGPGTRLLVL.

This clone was recorded only once. The chain couples TRBV2 to TRBJ2-1, with 7 bases aligning to TRBD2. The CDR3 has 12 amino acids. Germline V CDR1 and CDR2: SNHLY, FYNNEI. V gave up 6 bases and J gave up 7 bases; unmatched junction bases: 3. CDR3 DNA sequence: TGTGCCAGCAGGATCGGGGGGAATGAGCAGTTCTTC. Encoded protein: CASRIGGNEQFF.

The chain joins TRBV5-6 to TRBJ2-5; no clear D. CDR3 length: 15 amino acids. The ends were cut back, 0 bases at V and 1 base at J, with 10 bases in the middle. CDR1 is SGHDT, CDR2 YYEEEE, per germline. The DNA for the CDR3 is TGTGCCAGCAGCTTGGGAGTGAGCTCCCAAGAGACCCAGTACTTC. This encodes CASSLGVSSQETQYF.

The V call is TRBV5-4, the J call TRBJ1-5; D unresolved. The CDR3 has 15 residues. Trimming took 0 bases from V and 0 from J, leaving 7 bases between them. Germline V CDR1 and CDR2: SGHNT, YYREEE (reference sequence). DNA for the CDR3: TGTGCCAGCAGCTTGGAGGGTCTTAGCAATCAGCCCCAGCATTTT. Translated, it gives CASSLEGLSNQPQHF. Combining the CDR3 with reference TRBV5-4 and TRBJ1-5 gives the whole variable domain ETGVTQSPTHLIKTRGQQVTLRCSSQSGHNTVSWYQQALGQGPQFIFQYYREEENGRGNFPPRFSGLQFPNYSSELNVNALELDDSALYLCASSLEGLSNQPQHFGDGTRLSIL.

This sequence joins TRBV4-1 and TRBJ1-1; a weak D match, TRBD1 (5 bases). V was clipped by 4 bases and J by 0 bases, with 6 bases between them. The CDR3 contains 13 residues. Per germline, CDR1 MGHRA and CDR2 YSYEKL. As DNA, the CDR3 is TGCGCCAGCAGCCCACAGGTGAACACTGAAGCTTTCTTT. Translation gives CASSPQVNTEAFF.

The J gene is TRBJ2-3, the V gene TRBV19; D tentatively reads TRBD1 or TRBD2 (6 bases each). Per the germline V gene, CDR1 is LNHDA and CDR2 is SQIVND (reference sequence). V was cut by 3 bases and J by 3 bases, with 13 bases left in between. The CDR3 is 15 residues long. CDR3 sequence (DNA): TGTGCCAGTAGTATTAGGCGGGACACAACAGATACGCAGTATTTT. Translated: CASSIRRDTTDTQYF. Using reference TRBV19 and TRBJ2-3 for the parts outside the CDR3, the full variable domain is DGGITQSPKYLFRKEGQNVTLSCEQNLNHDAMYWYRQDPGQGLRLIYYSQIVNDFQKGDIAEGYSVSREKKESFPLTVTSAQKNPTAFYLCASSIRRDTTDTQYFGPGTRLTVL.

The chain has TRBV28 and TRBJ1-2; D unresolved. The V end was cut by 2 bases, the J end by 7 bases, with 5 bases between. The germline V gene encodes CDR1 MDHEN and CDR2 SYDVKM. CDR3 length equals 11 residues. The chain's CDR3 is CASSLPGGYTF. The CDR3 coding sequence is TGTGCCAGCAGTTTACCCGGTGGCTACACCTTC.